This T cell receptor beta chain was identified in a study of early T cells in non-severe SARS-CoV-2 infection. On the study more broadly: Unsorted whole blood bulk RNA was sequenced, with unpaired chains.

The CDR3 has 14 residues. Trimming took 6 bases from V and 4 from J; bases not matched to a gene: 5. Germline CDR1 reads ENHRY; CDR2 reads SYGVKD. Attached unique molecular identifiers marked individual cDNA molecules. Each CDR3 protein gets one entry after TCRdb re-called the 5' RACE reads with MiXCR. This sample has just under 45,000 distinct CDR3 sequences; approximately 10% occur once, and the top ten carry 8.5% to 10%. This clonotype has ten or more counts. The chain couples TRBV10-3 to TRBJ2-2; 7 bases align to TRBD1. The sample taken for sequencing was whole blood. This sequence was found in an adult who was a healthcare worker with PCR-confirmed SARS-CoV-2 infection or an uninfected control (not recorded which). The CDR3 here is CAIRLTGSTGELFF. The DNA of the CDR3 is TGTGCCATCAGATTGACAGGGAGCACCGGGGAGCTGTTTTTT.